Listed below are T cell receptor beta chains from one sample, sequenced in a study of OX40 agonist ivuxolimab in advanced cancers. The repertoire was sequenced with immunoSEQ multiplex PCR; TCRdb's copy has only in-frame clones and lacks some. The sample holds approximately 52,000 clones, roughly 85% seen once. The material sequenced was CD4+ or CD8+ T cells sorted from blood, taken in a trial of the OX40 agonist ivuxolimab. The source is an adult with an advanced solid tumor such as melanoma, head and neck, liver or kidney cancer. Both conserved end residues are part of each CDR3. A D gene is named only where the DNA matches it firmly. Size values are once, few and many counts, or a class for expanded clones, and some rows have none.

CDR3nt: TGTGCCAGCAGTCTTCGGGGCACTACTAATGAAAAACTGTTTTTT
CDR3aa: CASSLRGTTNEKLFF
abundance: once
d_gene: -
j_gene: TRBJ1-4
v_gene: TRBV27

CDR3nt: TGTGCCAGCAGGGCTAGGACTAGCGGAAGCACAGATACGCAGTATTTT
CDR3aa: CASRARTSGSTDTQYF
abundance: -
d_gene: TRBD2
j_gene: TRBJ2-3
v_gene: TRBV5-4

CDR3nt: TGTGCCAGTAGTATAACCGGGACAGGGCGAAGTGGGGCCAACGTCCTGACTTTC
CDR3aa: CASSITGTGRSGANVLTF
abundance: -
d_gene: TRBD1
j_gene: TRBJ2-6
v_gene: TRBV19

CDR3nt: TGTGCCAGCAGCTTAAGGGGAGACAGCGGGGGCACAGATACGCAGTATTTT
CDR3aa: CASSLRGDSGGTDTQYF
abundance: -
d_gene: TRBD2
j_gene: TRBJ2-3
v_gene: TRBV7-8

CDR3nt: TGTGCCAGCAGTTCTAGCGGGAGAAAAAACGAGCAGTACTTC
CDR3aa: CASSSSGRKNEQYF
abundance: -
d_gene: TRBD2
j_gene: TRBJ2-7
v_gene: TRBV28

CDR3nt: TGCGCCAGCAGCTTGGATCTCGCCTACGAGCAGTACTTC
CDR3aa: CASSLDLAYEQYF
abundance: -
d_gene: -
j_gene: TRBJ2-7
v_gene: TRBV5-1

CDR3nt: TGCGCCAGCACTAGGGACAGGGTTAATACTGAAGCTTTCTTT
CDR3aa: CASTRDRVNTEAFF
abundance: -
d_gene: TRBD1
j_gene: TRBJ1-1
v_gene: TRBV10-2

CDR3nt: TGTGCCAGCACCAGGGTGGGCAACGAGCAGTACTTC
CDR3aa: CASTRVGNEQYF
abundance: -
d_gene: -
j_gene: TRBJ2-7
v_gene: TRBV7-9

CDR3nt: TGCAGCGTTGGTGATACCGGGGAGCTGTTTTTT
CDR3aa: CSVGDTGELFF
abundance: -
d_gene: -
j_gene: TRBJ2-2
v_gene: TRBV29-1

CDR3nt: TGTGCCATCAGTCGGGACAGGGTTGTTTATGGCTACACCTTC
CDR3aa: CAISRDRVVYGYTF
abundance: -
d_gene: TRBD1
j_gene: TRBJ1-2
v_gene: TRBV10-3

CDR3nt: TGTGCCAGCAGCTGGGGACAGGGCTACGGGGCCAACGTCCTGACTTTC
CDR3aa: CASSWGQGYGANVLTF
abundance: -
d_gene: TRBD1
j_gene: TRBJ2-6
v_gene: TRBV5-6

CDR3nt: TGCAGCGTTGTAGGGGGGGCAGCTTTGAACACTGAAGCTTTCTTT
CDR3aa: CSVVGGAALNTEAFF
abundance: -
d_gene: -
j_gene: TRBJ1-1
v_gene: TRBV29-1

CDR3nt: TGTGCCAGCAACTTTGGGGGTTGGGACTCGCGAGAGACCCAGTACTTC
CDR3aa: CASNFGGWDSRETQYF
abundance: -
d_gene: -
j_gene: TRBJ2-5
v_gene: TRBV5-4